Here is one TCR beta chain with its context. Antigen unknown. The authors made the TRB cDNA libraries by 5' RACE using UMI labels. From the 5' RACE reads, TCRdb lists one entry per CDR3 protein and no DNA. The sample table includes about 56,000 distinct CDR3 sequences. From germline, CDR1 is MDHEN and CDR2 SYDVKM. This CDR3 has 15 residues. The sample belongs to a study of CXCR3-negative and CXCR3-positive naive CD8 T cells. Study-wide results and caveats: Similar TRBV-TRBJ usage was seen in naive cells (both CXCR3-negative and CXCR3-positive), but memory cells differed.

This chain links TRBV28 with TRBJ2-3; TCRdb outputs TRBD2, but without DNA this stays unchecked. Source material: memory CD8+ T cells from blood. This clonotype was sampled from a human donor in good health. Some clones in this sample may be carry-over from other donors' samples. The CDR3 loop is CASSFDSQSTDTQYF.